One T cell receptor beta chain is described in this entry. The sample is drawn from a study of blood T cells in healthy people across ages. Germline V CDR1 and CDR2: MNHEY, SVGEGT. V lost 6 bases, J lost 9 bases, and 17 bases lay in between. The CDR3 is made up of 13 amino acids. A sample-barcoded 5' primer and a J-beta primer mix were used in a second PCR of about 7 to 12 cycles. TCRdb reprocessed the 5' RACE reads via MiXCR and lists one record per CDR3 protein. The sample has around 1,000,000 distinct CDR3 sequences, 20% to 25% seen once; the top ten hold around 0.75%. The same specimen was also included in a second study, on T cells of mothers and their children.

The rearrangement links TRBV6-2 or TRBV6-3 to TRBJ1-2; D is possibly TRBD1 (6 bases). The sequence came from a girl under 10 years old in good health. The sequencing input was blood. CDR3 residues: CASSRGTPGSYTF. CDR3 DNA: TGTGCCAGCAGCCGCGGGACACCCGGAAGCTACACCTTC.